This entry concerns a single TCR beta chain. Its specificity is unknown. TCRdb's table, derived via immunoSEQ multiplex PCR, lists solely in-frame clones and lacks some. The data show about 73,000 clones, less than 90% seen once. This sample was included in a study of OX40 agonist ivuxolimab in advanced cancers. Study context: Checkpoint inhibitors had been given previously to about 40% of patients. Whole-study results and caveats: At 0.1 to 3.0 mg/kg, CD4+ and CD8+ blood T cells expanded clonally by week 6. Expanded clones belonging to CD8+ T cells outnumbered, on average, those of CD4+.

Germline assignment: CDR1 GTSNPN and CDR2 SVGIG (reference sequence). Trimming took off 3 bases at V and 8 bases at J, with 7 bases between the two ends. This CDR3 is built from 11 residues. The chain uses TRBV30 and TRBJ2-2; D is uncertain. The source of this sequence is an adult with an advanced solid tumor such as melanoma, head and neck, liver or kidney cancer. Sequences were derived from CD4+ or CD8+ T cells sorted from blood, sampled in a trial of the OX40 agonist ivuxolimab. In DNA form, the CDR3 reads TGTGCCTGGAGCCAGGCTGGGGAGCTGTTTTTT. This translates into CAWSQAGELFF.